This T cell receptor beta chain stems from a study of shared clonotypes between healthy human individuals. Assay execution took place at the deep level. Some clones are missing from TCRdb's copy, which holds only in-frame ones; the method was immunoSEQ multiplex PCR. Here the sample spans more than 600,000 clones, about 90% being singletons. CDR1 and CDR2 (germline): SGHAT, FQNNGV. The CDR3 runs 16 residues. Trimming cost V 1 base and J 4 bases; bases outside gene matches: 7. It was CD45RO-negative cells, positively selected for CCR7, that made up naive CD8 cells, with terminally differentiated effector memory CD45RA+ cells excluded.

The chain recombines TRBV11-2 with TRBJ1-5, with TRBD1 matching over 7 bases. Sample: naive CD8+ T cells sorted from blood. The receptor comes from a man between 25 and 39 years old in good health. CDR3 sequence reads: CASSLGGGGANQPQHF. The CDR3 coding sequence is TGTGCCAGCAGCTTAGGAGGAGGGGGCGCTAATCAGCCCCAGCATTTT.